The entry below gives a single T cell receptor (beta chain) sequence along with its context. Its specific antigen is unknown. No base-level quality is on record; no much larger clone is a single base apart. The germline V gene encodes CDR1 SGHTA and CDR2 FQGNSA. V lost 2 bases and J lost 7 bases, and the count of bases not matched to a germline gene is 10. The CDR3 covers 17 residues, taking in both the cysteine and the phenylalanine. Only the CDR3 region is kept as DNA, spanning 51 bases read in frame from base 1. The sample is drawn from a study of shared clonotypes between healthy human individuals (TCRdb year 2020). Regarding the complete study: The cohort included a few men and two women between 18 and 49 years of age. Each donor's leukapheresis produced roughly between roughly 0.85 and 9.5 billion PBMCs. Blood TCR repertoires of four to six healthy adults were deeply sequenced to estimate repertoire size and the extent of clonotype sharing between individuals. For each donor, three plates each were used for CD4 naive and CD4 memory, two plates were used for CD8 naive, and one plate was used for CD8 memory. Different laboratories and diverse techniques were used to prepare libraries and sequence TCR repertoires, to increase sequencing depth and limit assay-specific biases.

The investigation overall reported the following: Compared with non-shared clonotypes, the clonotypes found in all four sorted-subset donors had higher generation probabilities. Sampling was restricted to blood, and TCR repertoires in tissue are likely to differ from TCR repertoires in blood. Rarefaction of sorted-subset datasets indicated incomplete sequencing despite the large sequencing depth. The small number of donors limited the genetic and exposure-history diversity represented. Naive subsets generally had larger estimated clonotype richness than memory subsets did. Across four donors, roughly 5% of naive CD4, approximately 3.5% of naive CD8, about 2% of memory CD4, and 0.4% of memory CD8 clonotypes were shared. Pairwise subsampling indicated that sequencing depth was expected to affect the degree of clonotype sharing among donors.

Using the deep immunoSEQ assay, TCR CDR3 regions were amplified from genomic DNA by multiplex PCR. Genomic DNA extracted from each cell subset was distributed evenly over all wells of several immunoSEQ 96-well plates, and each plate served as one replicate. For sorted subsets, roughly 200 ng of genomic DNA, equivalent to 30,000 or so T cell genomes, went into each replicate PCR. Purified libraries were quantified with a Qubit 3.0 fluorometer, sized on a Bioanalyzer 2100, and re-quantified with the KAPA Library Quantification kit. Each immunoSEQ 96-well plate was sequenced on its own single-read 150-cycle Illumina NextSeq 550 flow cell. Processing in the source paper ran as follows. Because only junctional sequences without quality scores were contained in the immunoSEQ output, filtering matching that applied to full-length reads could not be performed. Sequences were annotated with PyIR, a Python wrapper for IgBLAST v1.9, using IMGT germline references to assign V/J genes and CDR3. Any read was removed if the V/J assignment was weak (E-value above 1e-6), the CDR3 was missing, or the read contained stop codons, out-of-frame junctions, or ambiguous translated residues. A V3J clonotype was defined by an identical inferred V gene, J gene, and CDR3 amino acid sequence. The percentage overlap between two repertoires was calculated by dividing the number of shared unique clonotypes by the size of the smaller repertoire. Richness of each repertoire was evaluated using RTK rarefaction, the Chao1 estimator, and Recon v2.1 estimates of unobserved clonotypes. For all TCRbeta clonotypes obtained by the gDNA method from a few donors, generation probabilities were computed with OLGA. TCRdb holds this immuneACCESS table with in-frame rearrangements only. Some clones are missing; in checked studies, unresolved V genes explain under half, and the rest has no known cause. The V and J calls and clone size were taken over from that table, and D and trimming were inferred from the DNA. In this sample the table shows a few million clones, 85% to 95% of which occur a single time. Roughly 0.14% of the sample rests with the top ten.

The donors were healthy, HIV-negative adults who had no recently reported acute infections or vaccinations. Every donor was a Caucasian adult living in Nashville, Tennessee, USA. CD4+ T cells were enriched by magnetic negative selection, after which naive cells were positively selected on CD45RA and the negative fraction was taken as the memory subset. After blood collection by leukapheresis, PBMCs were isolated using Ficoll-Histopaque density gradient centrifugation and then cryopreserved in the vapor phase of liquid nitrogen. Purity and quantity of every magnetically sorted T cell population were checked by analytical flow cytometry. Each sorted fraction had its genomic DNA isolated and then quantified by UV absorbance on a Nanodrop 2000c.

The sequenced sample was naive CD4+ T cells sorted from blood. Reading the label with the study, this specimen's cell subset or site is: CD45RA+ positively selected. The source of this sequence is a man aged 18 to 30 in good health. Rearrangement joined TRBV7-2 to TRBJ2-1; 11 central bases correspond to TRBD2. The CDR3 has the sequence CASSLLPASGGLNEQFF. The DNA sequence is TGTGCCAGCAGCTTATTACCCGCTAGCGGGGGGTTAAATGAGCAGTTCTTC.